This T cell receptor beta chain was obtained from a study of T cells after yellow fever vaccination. The V gene's germline CDR1 is GTSNPN and CDR2 SVGIG (reference sequence). The J segment lost 6 bases and the V segment lost 0 bases, leaving 9 bases of the junction unmatched. The CDR3 totals 16 residues. TCRdb re-analysed the 5' RACE reads in MiXCR, keeping a single row per CDR3 protein. This sample has about 73,000 distinct CDR3 sequences, with around 7.3% found just once. Here the sequenced sample was CD8+ T cells sorted from PBMCs, taken on the day of the yellow fever booster vaccination. The chain joins TRBV30 to TRBJ2-1; TRBD1 aligns across 9 bases. This clonotype was obtained from a man in his thirties or forties who received the YFV17D yellow fever vaccine. The CDR3 coding sequence is TGTGCCTGGAGTGTACCCGAGACAGGGGGTTTCAATGAGCAGTTCTTC. Translation gives CAWSVPETGGFNEQFF.